This T cell receptor beta chain was captured by sequencing in a study of blood T cell repertoires in COVID-19. Overall study context: Some COVID-19 samples were acute and others convalescent; all came from the United States, Italy and Spain.

Participant ages covered roughly 18 to 89 years across approximately 25 US areas. All recovered Cohort 3 donors got two negative PCRs, got clearance, or saw symptom resolution. This clone was counted between two and nine times. The CDR3 has 13 amino acids. Trimming took 8 bases from V and 3 from J, leaving 14 bases between them. The germline CDR1 and CDR2 sequences are GTSNPN and SVGIG (reference sequence). Per the authors' pipeline: The authors estimated nucleated cell counts from reference gene primer amplification. The protocol was immunoSEQ multiplex PCR, while the TCRdb copy is restricted to in-frame clones and leaves out a portion. Clone size and the V and J calls come from that table; the DNA yielded D and trimming. The sample shows around 230,000 clones, around four fifths of them seen only once.

The rearrangement uses TRBV30 and TRBJ2-1, with D possibly called TRBD1 or TRBD2 (5 bases each). The sequencing input was PBMCs or T cells enriched from blood (not recorded which). This receptor was identified in a man aged 40-55 years who had recovered from COVID-19. The DNA of the CDR3 is TGTGCCGGGACGGCAGGGTTCTACAATGAGCAGTTCTTC. Translating gives CAGTAGFYNEQFF.